These 14 T cell receptor beta chains originate from one sample sequenced in a study of CD8+ T cells in alopecia areata. Sequencing templates came from extracted RNA that was reverse transcribed into cDNA. TCRdb's table, derived via immunoSEQ multiplex PCR, lists solely in-frame clones and lacks some. The table has tens of thousands of clones, more than 55% seen once. The sample comprised NKG2D-high CD8+ T cells sorted from blood. These receptors were taken from a human donor with alopecia areata.

The rearrangement uses TRBV4-1 and TRBJ2-3, with D perhaps given as TRBD1 or TRBD2 (5 bases each). This CDR3 has 16 residues. Trimming removed 1 base from V and 10 bases from J, with 21 bases in between. Germline V lookup: CDR1 MGHRA, CDR2 YSYEKL. In DNA, the CDR3 is TGCGCCAGCAGCCAAGTCCCGGGACGGACGGATAACCCGCAGTATTTT. Translating gives CASSQVPGRTDNPQYF.

The gene calls are TRBV5-6 and TRBJ1-5; TRBD1 might be the D (5 bases). CDR1 and CDR2 (germline): SGHDT, YYEEEE. V lost 4 bases, J lost 3 bases, and 8 bases lay in between. This CDR3 contains 13 residues. The CDR3 loop reads CASSPGPNQPQHF. CDR3 nucleotides: TGTGCCAGCAGCCCGGGACCCAATCAGCCCCAGCATTTT.

The CDR3 region is CASSVGQGRTDTQYF. CDR3 in DNA: TGTGCCAGCAGCGTAGGGCAGGGCAGGACAGATACGCAGTATTTT. The chain links TRBV9 to TRBJ2-3; D might be TRBD1 (5 bases). This CDR3 has 15 amino acids. V lost 0 bases, J lost 3 bases, and 11 bases lay in between. Germline V gene data show CDR1 as SGDLS and CDR2 as YYNGEE.

This chain connects TRBV6-1 to TRBJ2-1, with 7 bases aligning to TRBD1. Germline V gives CDR1 MNHNS, CDR2 SASEGT. The CDR3 consists of 14 residues. J gave up 4 bases and V 6 bases, and 6 bases lay outside the gene matches. CDR3 nucleotide sequence: TGTGCCAGCAGACCCGGGACAGCTTACAATGAGCAGTTCTTC. Protein sequence: CASRPGTAYNEQFF.

This chain uses TRBV4-1 with TRBJ1-1, with 8 bases fitting TRBD1. The CDR3 runs to 17 residues. J gave up 2 bases and V 1 base, and 9 bases lay outside the gene matches. The germline CDR1 and CDR2 sequences are MGHRA and YSYEKL. The CDR3 DNA is TGCGCCAGCAGCCAAGCGACCCTGACAGGGGCCAACACTGAAGCTTTCTTT. Its translation is CASSQATLTGANTEAFF.

The V and J genes are TRBV7-2 and TRBJ1-3; TRBD1 matches 9 bases. The CDR3 totals 16 residues. With 2 bases clipped from V and 5 bases from J, the junction kept 7 bases outside the gene matches. Germline V gene sequence: CDR1 SGHTA, CDR2 FQGNSA. CDR3 residues: CASSLFPGQGRNTIYF. CDR3 DNA sequence: TGTGCCAGCAGCTTATTCCCCGGACAGGGGCGAAACACCATATATTTT.

This clone was detected only a few times. The chain joins TRBV29-1 to TRBJ1-2, with D tentatively TRBD1 (6 bases). V was shortened by 4 bases and J by 0 bases, with 12 bases between the two germline ends. This CDR3 is built from 14 residues. From germline, CDR1 is SQVTM and CDR2 ANQGSEA. The CDR3, as DNA: TGCAGCGTTGTTTGGACAGATACTAACTATGGCTACACCTTC. Encoded protein: CSVVWTDTNYGYTF. The whole variable domain, filled in from reference TRBV29-1 and TRBJ1-2, reads SAVISQKPSRDICQRGTSLTIQCQVDSQVTMMFWYRQQPGQSLTLIATANQGSEATYESGFVIDKFPISRPNLTFSTLTVSNMSPEDSSIYLCSVVWTDTNYGYTFGSGTRLTVV.

The V gene is TRBV6-5, the J gene TRBJ2-7, with a tentative D call TRBD1 (6 bases). The germline gives CDR1 MNHEY, CDR2 SVGAGI. The V and J ends lost 2 bases and 2 bases respectively, with 10 bases between them. CDR3 length: 14 residues. This CDR3 is CASSYEQGTYEQYF. CDR3 nucleotide sequence: TGTGCCAGCAGTTACGAGCAGGGGACCTACGAGCAGTACTTC.

This chain links TRBV14 with TRBJ2-7, with 7 positions matching TRBD2. The CDR3 runs 14 residues. Germline assignment: CDR1 SGHDN and CDR2 FVKESK. V was clipped by 1 base and J by 3 bases; unmatched bases: 3. CDR3 sequence reads: CASSQGGSLYEQYF. The DNA for the CDR3 is TGTGCCAGCAGCCAAGGCGGGAGTCTCTACGAGCAGTACTTC.

The chain carries TRBV11-2 and TRBJ2-1, with 11 bases matching TRBD2. The junction had 5 bases not matched to a gene; V was cut back by 4 bases and J by 6 bases. CDR1 SGHAT and CDR2 FQNNGV come from the germline V gene. The CDR3 runs 15 residues. Written as DNA, the CDR3 is TGTGCCAGCAGCTACGTAGCGGGAGGGGCCAATGAGCAGTTCTTC. Residues: CASSYVAGGANEQFF.

This clone was recorded only once. V and J are TRBV9 and TRBJ2-7, with 7 bases identical to TRBD2. J gave up 0 bases and V 5 bases, and 5 bases lay outside the gene matches. Germline V gene data show CDR1 as SGDLS and CDR2 as YYNGEE. The CDR3 covers 14 residues. Here the CDR3 reads CASSGSGHSYEQYF. The CDR3 DNA follows: TGTGCCAGCAGTGGTAGCGGGCACTCCTACGAGCAGTACTTC.

To note about this clone: The junction differs from germline at one of its ends, possibly a read error. This chain's CDR3 is CASSYGDPLSPLF. Here the CDR3 DNA reads TGTGCCAGCAGTTACGGGGATCCGCTGAGCCCCCTCTTT. The chain joins TRBV6-5 to TRBJ1-1; D is unclear. The CDR3 has 13 amino acids. Looked up from germline, CDR1 is MNHEY and CDR2 is SVGAGI.

The chain combines TRBV5-6 with TRBJ1-5; 11 bases agree with TRBD1. V lost 4 bases to trimming and J lost 5 bases; unmatched junction nucleotides: 8. CDR3 size: 16 residues. Germline V gene lookup returns CDR1 SGHDT and CDR2 YYEEEE. DNA of the CDR3: TGTGCCAGCAGCCCCTGGACAGGGGGCGCCGATCAGCCCCAGCATTTT. Translating gives CASSPWTGGADQPQHF.

The gene calls are TRBV28 and TRBJ2-3; D possibly corresponds to TRBD1 (5 bases). The V gene's germline CDR1 is MDHEN and CDR2 SYDVKM. Trimming cost V 2 bases and J 2 bases, with 17 bases left between them. The CDR3 spans 17 residues. The CDR3 spells CASSLNPLTVSTDTQYF. The DNA of the CDR3 is TGTGCCAGCAGTTTAAACCCCTTGACAGTATCCACAGATACGCAGTATTTT.